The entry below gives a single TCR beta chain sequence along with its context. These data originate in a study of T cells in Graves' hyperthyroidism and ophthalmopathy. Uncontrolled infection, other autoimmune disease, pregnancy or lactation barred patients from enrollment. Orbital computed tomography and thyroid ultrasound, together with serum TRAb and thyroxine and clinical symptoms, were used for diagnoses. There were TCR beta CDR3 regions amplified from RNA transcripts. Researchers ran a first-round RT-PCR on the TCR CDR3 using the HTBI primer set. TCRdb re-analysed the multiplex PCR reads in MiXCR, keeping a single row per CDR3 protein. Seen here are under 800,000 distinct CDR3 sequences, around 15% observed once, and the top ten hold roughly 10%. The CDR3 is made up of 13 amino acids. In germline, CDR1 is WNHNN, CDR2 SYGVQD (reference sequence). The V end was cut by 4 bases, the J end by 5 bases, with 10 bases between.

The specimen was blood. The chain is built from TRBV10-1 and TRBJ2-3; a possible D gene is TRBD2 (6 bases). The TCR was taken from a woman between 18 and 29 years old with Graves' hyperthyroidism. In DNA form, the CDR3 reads TGCGCCAGCAGTGCACTAGCCGGAGATACGCAGTATTTT. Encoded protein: CASSALAGDTQYF.